The 20 T cell receptor beta chains below all came from one sample that was sequenced in a study of cytomegalovirus exposure and HLA in healthy donors. Sequenced by immunoSEQ multiplex PCR; TCRdb stores in-frame clones only, minus some. This table holds some 200,000 clones, about 80% found once. The specimen sequenced was PBMCs. These receptors originate from a woman aged 18-29 years in good health and CMV-seropositive.

The chain combines TRBV4-1 with TRBJ1-3; 10 bases fit TRBD1. The CDR3 has 19 amino acids. Germline CDR1 reads MGHRA; CDR2 reads YSYEKL. V was clipped by 0 bases and J by 0 bases; unmatched bases: 8. The CDR3 is CASSQERGQGINSGNTIYF. The CDR3 coding sequence is TGCGCCAGCAGCCAAGAGAGGGGACAGGGGATCAACTCTGGAAACACCATATATTTT.

V usage is TRBV6-5 and J usage is TRBJ2-1, with 12 bases that match TRBD1. Germline-derived CDR1 and CDR2 are MNHEY and SVGAGI. This CDR3 has 15 amino acids. Trimming cost V 7 bases and J 9 bases; bases outside gene matches: 10. The CDR3 bases are TGTGCCAGCACTGGGGACAGGGGGCTAGTAGGTGAGCAGTTCTTC. The encoded protein is CASTGDRGLVGEQFF.

The chain joins TRBV4-1 to TRBJ2-1, with 12 bases identical to TRBD2. The V segment lost 0 bases and the J segment 7 bases; nucleotides outside the gene matches: 10. Germline values: CDR1 MGHRA, CDR2 YSYEKL. This CDR3 contains 18 residues. The CDR3: CASSQEGTSGGNFNEQFF. The CDR3 DNA reads as TGCGCCAGCAGCCAAGAAGGCACTAGCGGGGGGAATTTTAATGAGCAGTTCTTC.

This chain connects TRBV5-4 to TRBJ2-5; D remains unclear. The length of the CDR3 is 13 residues. V lost 4 bases and J lost 3, with 10 bases in between. Germline V CDR1 and CDR2: SGHNT, YYREEE (reference sequence). The CDR3, as DNA: TGTGCCAGCAGCCTCCCTCGGGAAGAGACCCAGTACTTC. It encodes CASSLPREETQYF.

CDR3 region: CASSTLTGRPEAFF. The CDR3 nucleotides are TGTGCCAGCAGCACCCTGACAGGGCGCCCTGAAGCTTTCTTT. This chain joins TRBV11-2 and TRBJ1-1; 7 bases align to TRBD1. Germline loops: CDR1 SGHAT, CDR2 FQNNGV. Unmatched junction bases numbered 9, after V lost 5 bases and J lost 6 bases. The CDR3 has 14 residues. The full variable domain, its missing parts supplied by reference TRBV11-2 and TRBJ1-1, is EAGVAQSPRYKIIEKRQSVAFWCNPISGHATLYWYQQILGQGPKLLIQFQNNGVVDDSQLPKDRFSAERLKGVDSTLKIQPAKLEDSAVYLCASSTLTGRPEAFFGQGTRLTVV.

The chain carries TRBV7-9 and TRBJ1-2, with TRBD1 as a possible D gene (5 bases). Germline CDR1 SEHNR, CDR2 FQNEAQ (reference sequence). The CDR3 has 13 amino acids. The V and J ends lost 0 bases and 8 bases respectively, with 10 bases between them. CDR3: CASSLASGVGYTF. DNA of the CDR3: TGTGCCAGCAGCTTAGCTTCGGGGGTAGGCTACACCTTC.

This clone was observed a single time. V usage is TRBV18 and J usage is TRBJ2-2; 9 bases map to TRBD1. Germline assignment: CDR1 KGHSH and CDR2 LQKENI. V lost 3 bases to trimming and J lost 0 bases; unmatched junction nucleotides: 14. The CDR3 is made up of 20 amino acids. CDR3 protein: CASSPNPGQGPSSNTGELFF. In nucleotides, the CDR3 is TGTGCCAGCTCACCGAACCCGGGACAGGGTCCTTCTTCGAACACCGGGGAGCTGTTTTTT. The entire variable domain, with the rest obtained from reference TRBV18 and TRBJ2-2, is as follows: NAGVMQNPRHLVRRRGQEARLRCSPMKGHSHVYWYRQLPEEGLKFMVYLQKENIIDESGMPKERFSAEFPKEGPSILRIQQVVRGDSAAYFCASSPNPGQGPSSNTGELFFGEGSRLTVL.

V is TRBV19 and J is TRBJ1-1, with D uncertain. From germline, CDR1 is LNHDA and CDR2 SQIVND (reference sequence). The CDR3 extends over 13 amino acids. Trimming pared 7 bases from V and 2 bases from J, leaving 11 bases between. The CDR3 region is CASITPYNTEAFF. The CDR3 nucleotides are TGTGCCAGTATAACCCCCTATAACACTGAAGCTTTCTTT. Combining the CDR3 with reference TRBV19 and TRBJ1-1 gives the whole variable domain DGGITQSPKYLFRKEGQNVTLSCEQNLNHDAMYWYRQDPGQGLRLIYYSQIVNDFQKGDIAEGYSVSREKKESFPLTVTSAQKNPTAFYLCASITPYNTEAFFGQGTRLTVV.

The V gene is TRBV4-1, the J gene TRBJ1-1, with 8 bases matching TRBD1. The germline V gene encodes CDR1 MGHRA and CDR2 YSYEKL. This CDR3 contains 14 residues. After removal of 4 bases from V and 11 bases from J, the junction contained 12 bases not matched to a gene. This chain's CDR3 is CASSPLTGAGGAFF. The CDR3 nucleotides are TGCGCCAGCAGCCCGCTGACAGGGGCGGGAGGGGCTTTCTTT.

This sequence joins TRBV25-1 and TRBJ1-1; D possibly corresponds to TRBD1 (5 bases). V was clipped by 6 bases and J by 0 bases, with 8 bases between them. Germline CDR1 MGHDK, CDR2 SYGVNS. The CDR3 covers 13 residues. CDR3 bases: TGTGCCAGCAGCGACAGTTTGAACACTGAAGCTTTCTTT. This sequence encodes CASSDSLNTEAFF.

The J gene is TRBJ1-2, the V gene TRBV5-8, with 9 bases identical to TRBD1. The CDR3 has 15 amino acids. The germline V gene has CDR1 SGHTS and CDR2 YDEGEE. With 4 bases clipped from V and 7 bases from J, the junction kept 11 bases outside the gene matches. CDR3 coding DNA: TGTGCCAGCAGCGCAGAGGGACAGGGAAAGGGTGGCTACACCTTC. Amino acid sequence: CASSAEGQGKGGYTF.

CDR3 loop: CASREAVLRGEQYF. Written as DNA, the CDR3 is TGCGCCAGCAGAGAAGCGGTTTTACGAGGGGAGCAGTACTTC. The chain has TRBV5-1 and TRBJ2-7, with TRBD2 as a possible D gene (5 bases). The CDR3 totals 14 residues. The ends were cut back, 5 bases at V and 7 bases at J, with 19 bases in the middle. Per germline, CDR1 SGHRS and CDR2 YFSETQ.

This chain joins TRBV5-1 and TRBJ1-6; TRBD1 might be the D (6 bases). Trimming left V 4 bases short and J 8 bases short, with 13 bases between. The CDR3 extends over 14 amino acids. Germline V gene data show CDR1 as SGHRS and CDR2 as YFSETQ. The CDR3 loop reads CASSQADRDSPLHF. As DNA, the CDR3 is TGCGCCAGCAGCCAAGCGGACAGAGATTCACCCCTCCACTTT. The whole variable domain, filled in from reference TRBV5-1 and TRBJ1-6, reads KAGVTQTPRYLIKTRGQQVTLSCSPISGHRSVSWYQQTPGQGLQFLFEYFSETQRNKGNFPGRFSGRQFSNSRSEMNVSTLELGDSALYLCASSQADRDSPLHFGNGTRLTVT.

The rearrangement joins TRBV7-9 to TRBJ1-2; 7 bases map to TRBD1. CDR1 and CDR2 (germline): SEHNR, FQNEAQ (reference sequence). With V trimmed by 5 bases and J by 6 bases, 6 bases remained unmatched. The CDR3 consists of 13 residues. CDR3 protein: CASSQVDRDGYTF. The CDR3 DNA sequence: TGTGCCAGCAGCCAAGTTGACAGGGATGGCTACACCTTC.

The V and J genes are TRBV7-2 and TRBJ1-3, with D perhaps matching TRBD1 (5 bases). Germline V gene sequence: CDR1 SGHTA, CDR2 FQGNSA. Trimming took 5 bases from V and 3 from J, leaving 17 bases between them. The CDR3 extends over 16 amino acids. The CDR3 reads CASSPGTRAGGNTIYF. As DNA, the CDR3 is TGTGCCAGCAGCCCCGGGACCAGAGCGGGTGGAAACACCATATATTTT.

This clone was observed once. This chain links TRBV6-5 with TRBJ1-1; D gene ambiguous. Germline lookup yields CDR1 MNHEY and CDR2 SVGAGI. This CDR3 contains 14 residues. Trimming shortened V by 5 bases and J by 4 bases, and 14 bases separated the two germline ends. CDR3 sequence reads: CASSPRGLSTEAFF. In DNA form, the CDR3 reads TGTGCCAGCAGTCCTCGCGGGTTATCCACTGAAGCTTTCTTT.

V and J are TRBV7-6 and TRBJ2-5; 11 positions match TRBD1. This CDR3 is built from 16 residues. With V trimmed by 3 bases and J by 5 bases, 8 bases remained unmatched. CDR1 is SGHVS, CDR2 FNYEAQ, per germline. CDR3 in DNA: TGTGCCAGCAGCTTCACCGGACAGGGGGCGTGGGAGACCCAGTACTTC. The encoded protein is CASSFTGQGAWETQYF.

This clone was counted between two and nine times. The chain combines TRBV6-6 with TRBJ1-6; D is unresolved. The ends were cut back, 7 bases at V and 8 bases at J, with 15 bases in the middle. Germline assignment: CDR1 MNHNY and CDR2 SVGAGI (reference sequence). The CDR3 length is 14 residues. The CDR3 sequence: CASTPEGGHSPLHF. As DNA, the CDR3 is TGTGCCAGCACCCCTGAGGGTGGACATTCACCCCTCCACTTT.

This clone has just one count. The chain has TRBV6-1 and TRBJ1-6; 9 bases align to TRBD1. The CDR3 is 16 amino acids. Germline CDR1 reads MNHNS; CDR2 reads SASEGT. V lost 0 bases to trimming and J lost 7 bases; unmatched junction nucleotides: 4. CDR3 residues: CASSEAAGTGNSPLHF. Written as DNA, the CDR3 is TGTGCCAGCAGTGAAGCGGCCGGGACAGGGAATTCACCCCTCCACTTT.

The chain couples TRBV2 to TRBJ2-6; 10 positions agree with TRBD1. Unmatched junction bases numbered 8, after V lost 7 bases and J lost 2 bases. The CDR3 is 17 amino acids. Per the germline V gene, CDR1 is SNHLY and CDR2 is FYNNEI. CDR3 sequence reads: CASILGDRGTGANVLTF. The CDR3 coding sequence is TGTGCCAGCATCCTTGGGGACAGGGGTACTGGGGCCAACGTCCTGACTTTC. Full variable domain (rest looked up from reference TRBV2 and TRBJ2-6): EPEVTQTPSHQVTQMGQEVILRCVPISNHLYFYWYRQILGQKVEFLVSFYNNEISEKSEIFDDQFSVERPDGSNFTLKIRSTKLEDSAMYFCASILGDRGTGANVLTFGAGSRLTVL.